A single sample is the source of the 13 T cell receptor beta chains below, sequenced in a study of T cell clonality in common variable immunodeficiency (dated by TCRdb to between 2015 and 2016). The method behind the library was the immunoSEQ multiplex PCR assay. TCRdb retrieved this table from immuneACCESS and kept in-frame rearrangements only. Not all clones are present; in checked studies, unresolved V genes account for under half, and no reason is known for the remainder. The data for this sample show roughly 34,000 clones, each detected more than once. The ten largest clonotypes hold under 3% of the sample. Specimen: peripheral blood mononuclear cells. Receptor source: a person between 18 and 75 years old in good health.

This clone was detected ten times or more. The CDR3 bases that were read are TGTGCCAGTAGTATAGAAAGCGGGAGGGCCGGCGGGGAG. The encoded protein is CASSIESGRAGGE. The whole CDR3 region reads CASSIESGRAGGELFF. The V and J genes are TRBV19 and TRBJ2-2; 10 bases align to TRBD2. The read terminates 3 residues ahead of where the CDR3 ends, so the germline J gene completes it. Germline CDR1 LNHDA, CDR2 SQIVND (reference sequence). With V trimmed by 0 bases and J by 7 bases, 5 bases remained unmatched. The CDR3 spans 16 residues.

The sample holds many counts of this clone. The observed sequence ends 3 residues before the CDR3 terminus, with the missing tail filled in from the germline J gene. The genes are TRBV20-1 and TRBJ1-2, with D perhaps TRBD1 (5 bases). The CDR3 loop spans 14 amino acids. Trimming cost V 4 bases and J 4 bases, with 16 bases left between them. Germline values: CDR1 DFQATT, CDR2 SNEGSKA (reference sequence). The CDR3 loop reads CSAIRDDRFYGYTF. The CDR3 DNA, read in part, is TGCAGTGCTATTAGAGATGACAGATTCTATGGC.

This clone was seen many times. The DNA ends 3 residues before the CDR3 does, and the rest of the CDR3 is filled in from the germline J gene. The rearrangement uses TRBV28 and TRBJ1-3; tentatively, D is TRBD1 (5 bases). CDR1 is MDHEN and CDR2 is SYDVKM in the germline V gene. CDR3 length equals 14 residues. Trimming took 11 bases from V and 3 from J, leaving 17 bases between them. The DNA read from the CDR3 is TGTGCCGGCGTGGGGGGACCTCATGGAAACACC. It encodes CAGVGGPHGNT. The CDR3 in its entirety is CAGVGGPHGNTIYF.

This clone was observed many times. The CDR3 end is not reached by the read, which stops 3 residues before it; the germline J gene fills it in. J is TRBJ1-1 and V is TRBV7-9; tentative D call: TRBD1 (5 bases). CDR1 is SEHNR, CDR2 FQNEAQ, per germline (reference sequence). The CDR3 runs to 13 residues. Incomplete CDR3 DNA: TGTGCCAGCAGCTTAGCGGGGGGGGTAGAA. Encoded protein: CASSLAGGVE. From start to end, the CDR3 is CASSLAGGVEAFF. The variable domain in full, completed from reference TRBV7-9 and TRBJ1-1, reads DTGVSQNPRHKITKRGQNVTFRCDPISEHNRLYWYRQTLGQGPEFLTYFQNEAQLEKSRLLSDRFSAERPKGSFSTLEIQRTEQGDSAMYLCASSLAGGVEAFFGQGTRLTVV.

This clone was counted many times. The CDR3 goes on 3 residues after the read ends, and that part is filled in from the germline J gene. The V and J genes are TRBV5-4 and TRBJ2-6, with a possible D match to TRBD1 (7 bases). Trimming stripped 4 bases from V and 2 bases from J, with 10 bases between. Germline assignment: CDR1 SGHNT and CDR2 YYREEE (reference sequence). CDR3 length: 15 amino acids. The CDR3 protein is CASSAGQPGANVLTF. Partial CDR3 DNA: TGTGCCAGCAGCGCGGGACAGCCTGGGGCCAACGTC.

This clone was recorded at least ten times. The read ends 3 residues before the CDR3 terminus; that terminus is restored from the germline J gene. The chain combines TRBV28 with TRBJ2-1; 8 bases match TRBD2. V gave up 6 bases and J gave up 4 bases; unmatched junction bases: 11. The CDR3 consists of 16 residues. The germline V gene has CDR1 MDHEN and CDR2 SYDVKM. Partial CDR3 DNA: TGTGCCAGCAGACGTAGCGGGACGGGGGGATACAATGAG. Its translation: CASRRSGTGGYNE. Given in full, the CDR3 is CASRRSGTGGYNEQFF.

This clone has ten or more counts. The read falls 3 residues short of the CDR3 end, and the missing part is taken from the germline J gene. The gene calls are TRBV11-2 and TRBJ2-6; no clear D gene. Between the trimmed V and J ends, which lost 2 bases and 3 bases, there was a span of 8 bases. This CDR3 has 15 amino acids. CDR1 SGHAT and CDR2 FQNNGV come from the germline V gene. The covered CDR3 bases are TGTGCCAGCAGCTTAACGGTCGATGGGGCCAACGTC. This codes for CASSLTVDGANV. The full CDR3 protein is CASSLTVDGANVLTF.

This clone occurred many times. The read is 3 residues too short to cover the CDR3 end, so that end is filled in from the germline J gene. This chain uses TRBV11-3 with TRBJ2-1; D perhaps matches TRBD2 (7 bases). Trimming removed 2 bases at V and 3 bases at J, with 11 bases between. Germline CDR1 and CDR2: SGHNT and YENEEA. The CDR3 is 15 amino acids. The CDR3 bases that were read are TGTGCCAGCAGCTTAAAAGGGGGGGACTACAATGAG. Encoded protein: CASSLKGGDYNE. The complete CDR3 reads CASSLKGGDYNEQFF.

This clone was counted ten times or more. The read falls 3 residues short of the CDR3 end, and the missing part is taken from the germline J gene. V is TRBV19 and J is TRBJ2-2; a weak D match, TRBD1 (5 bases). Germline V gives CDR1 LNHDA, CDR2 SQIVND (reference sequence). V lost 0 bases and J 4 bases, leaving 9 bases between the germline ends. This CDR3 contains 15 residues. The CDR3 sequence: CASSIDRVTTGELFF. The covered CDR3 bases are TGTGCCAGTAGTATAGACAGGGTGACCACCGGGGAG.

This clone has ten or more counts. The CDR3 is cut off 3 residues early in the read; its end comes from the germline J gene. The chain joins TRBV7-8 to TRBJ2-5; 8 bases line up with TRBD1. V shed 4 bases and J 5 bases; nucleotides not matched to a gene: 12. This CDR3 is built from 16 residues. Germline V gives CDR1 SGHVS, CDR2 FQNEAQ. CDR3 region: CASSSRPDRAGETQYF. The part of the CDR3 DNA that was read is TGTGCCAGCAGCTCTAGACCGGACAGGGCCGGCGAGACC.

This clone was recorded at least ten times. Read sequence stops 3 residues before the CDR3 end, and the germline J gene provides the missing end. The J gene is TRBJ2-5, the V gene TRBV20-1, with 8 bases fitting TRBD2. The trim removed 6 bases at V and 3 bases at J, leaving 15 bases unmatched. CDR1 is DFQATT, CDR2 SNEGSKA, per germline (reference sequence). The CDR3 totals 16 residues. The covered CDR3 bases are TGCAGTGCGCCCAAAGCGGGAGAGGGGAGAAAAGAGACC. This codes for CSAPKAGEGRKET. In full, the CDR3 is CSAPKAGEGRKETQYF.

This clone was picked up many times. The CDR3 goes on 3 residues after the read ends, and that part is filled in from the germline J gene. The chain couples TRBV6-4 to TRBJ2-1, with TRBD2 matching 8 bases. The CDR3 sequence is 15 residues long. Germline V gene lookup returns CDR1 MRHNA and CDR2 SNTAGT. Trimming removed 0 bases from V and 6 bases from J; junction bases left unmatched: 4. The covered CDR3 bases are TGTGCCAGCAGTGACTCCCCTGCGGGAGGCAATGAG. Protein product: CASSDSPAGGNE. The complete CDR3 sequence is CASSDSPAGGNEQFF.

This clone has ten or more counts. The read finishes 3 residues shy of the CDR3 end, and the germline J gene is used to complete it. The rearrangement joins TRBV20-1 to TRBJ1-1; D is undetermined. CDR3 size: 12 residues. The V end lost 2 bases, the J end lost 6 bases, and 10 bases lay between the germline ends. Germline V gene data show CDR1 as DFQATT and CDR2 as SNEGSKA (reference sequence). The CDR3 reads CSARTLSAEAFF. The sequenced CDR3 bases are TGCAGTGCTAGAACTCTAAGCGCTGAA.